What follows is one TCR beta chain and its context. What it binds is not known. The ends were cut back, 2 bases at V and 4 bases at J, with 14 bases in the middle. The CDR3 length is 15 residues. The record originates from a study of CD8 T cells in Susac syndrome. The authors reverse transcribed roughly 0.5 to 1 ug RNA with random hexamers. Across 54 Vbeta and 13 Jbeta, TCR beta CDR3 was amplified with immunoSEQ multiplex PCR. TCRdb re-derived calls from the immunoSEQ multiplex PCR reads in MiXCR, one entry per CDR3 protein. Counted here are roughly 330,000 distinct CDR3 sequences, about 92% occurring once; the ten biggest clones make up about 0.063%. Study-level results: Only a relatively small number of individuals were included in the TCR sequencing and HLA analysis.

Sequencing used CD4+ T cells from PBMCs. The gene calls are TRBV12-3 or TRBV12-4 and TRBJ2-5; a weak D match, TRBD2 (6 bases). The clonotype comes from a human donor with multiple sclerosis. The CDR3 reads CASSLSGRIGETQYF. As DNA, the CDR3 is TGTGCCAGCAGTTTATCAGGGAGGATTGGAGAGACCCAGTACTTC.